These 32 T cell receptor beta chains originate from one sample sequenced in a study of T cells after yellow fever vaccination (dated by TCRdb to the late 2010s). In the paper's terms, the treatment or condition label means: live attenuated yellow fever vaccine strain. The library was obtained by 5' RACE. Sequencing instrument: Illumina HiSeq 2500. The public sequencing data were trimmed at Q25 with fastp and processed into clonotypes with MiXCR by TCRdb, which kept only in-frame beta chains. Each CDR3 protein appears once, grouped with its most common genes and DNA. The sample includes hundreds of thousands of distinct CDR3 sequences, with roughly 13% observed a single time. The top ten constitute about 14% of the sample. Here the sequenced sample was PBMCs, taken on the day of the yellow fever booster vaccination. Receptors originate from a man aged 30-40 years who received the YFV17D yellow fever vaccine.

In this sample, this clonotype turned up a few times. The rearrangement uses TRBV7-2 and TRBJ2-2; unclear D gene. With 6 bases removed from V and 6 bases from J, the gap between germline ends came to 11 bases. CDR3 length equals 13 residues. Germline values: CDR1 SGHTA, CDR2 FQGNSA. CDR3 loop: CASSTRSAGELFF. The DNA for the CDR3 is TGTGCCAGCAGTACGAGGTCAGCCGGGGAGCTGTTTTTT.

V gene TRBV30 combines with J gene TRBJ1-1; 10 positions agree with TRBD1. J lost 4 bases, V lost 3 bases, and 5 bases had no gene match. Germline CDR1 and CDR2: GTSNPN and SVGIG (reference sequence). The CDR3 totals 14 residues. Here the CDR3 reads CAWRDRGLSTEAFF. The DNA of the CDR3 is TGTGCCTGGAGGGACAGGGGGTTAAGCACTGAAGCTTTCTTT.

This clonotype has at least ten counts. V gene TRBV4-2 combines with J gene TRBJ2-3; TRBD2 aligns across 14 bases. The CDR3 has 15 residues. Germline assignment: CDR1 LGHNA and CDR2 YNFKEQ. J was trimmed by 6 bases and V by 3 bases; bases with no gene match: 2. The CDR3 coding sequence is TGTGCCAGCAGCCAGGGACTAGCGGGAGAGGATACGCAGTATTTT. It is translated as CASSQGLAGEDTQYF.

This clonotype was counted a few times. This chain connects TRBV27 to TRBJ2-4; D gene unclear. Trimming pared 2 bases from V and 0 bases from J, leaving 11 bases between. The CDR3 totals 16 residues. The germline V gene encodes CDR1 MNHEY and CDR2 SMNVEV (reference sequence). The CDR3 nucleotides read TGTGCCAGCAGTTTAGGGGATTCGAAAGCCAAAAACATTCAGTACTTC. Protein: CASSLGDSKAKNIQYF.

This clonotype was seen a few times. The V gene is TRBV20-1, the J gene TRBJ2-1; 8 nucleotides align to TRBD2. Trimming cost V 4 bases and J 0 bases; bases outside gene matches: 14. The germline gives CDR1 DFQATT, CDR2 SNEGSKA (reference sequence). This CDR3 is built from 18 residues. The CDR3: CSATTPWTSLSSYNEQFF. CDR3 nucleotide sequence: TGCAGTGCTACAACCCCGTGGACTAGCCTAAGCTCCTACAATGAGCAGTTCTTC.

This clonotype was seen a few times. The gene calls are TRBV6-4 and TRBJ2-1; no clear D gene. Germline loops: CDR1 MRHNA, CDR2 SNTAGT. The V and J ends lost 8 bases and 8 bases respectively, with 13 bases between them. This CDR3 has 12 residues. The CDR3 spells CASEYRKDEQFF. CDR3 DNA: TGTGCCAGCGAATATCGAAAGGATGAGCAGTTCTTC.

This clonotype was counted ten times or more. The chain carries TRBV7-2 and TRBJ1-4; D possibly corresponds to TRBD1 (5 bases). Germline values: CDR1 SGHTA, CDR2 FQGNSA. V was cut by 2 bases and J by 10 bases, with 17 bases left in between. The CDR3 covers 15 residues. The CDR3 region has the DNA TGTGCCAGCAGCTTACAGGAGACAGCCGATGGAAAACTGTTTTTT. It codes for CASSLQETADGKLFF.

This chain connects TRBV4-3 to TRBJ2-3, with D uncertain. CDR1 and CDR2 (germline): LGHNA, YSLEER. The CDR3 contains 16 residues. V lost 0 bases, J lost 0 bases, and 10 bases lay in between. CDR3: CASSQDPRPSTDTQYF. The CDR3 bases are TGCGCCAGCAGCCAAGACCCGAGGCCCAGCACAGATACGCAGTATTTT.

This clonotype was counted only a few times. The chain couples TRBV5-1 to TRBJ2-5; D gene ambiguous. Germline V gene sequence: CDR1 SGHRS, CDR2 YFSETQ. The V end was cut by 2 bases, the J end by 1 base, with 3 bases between. This CDR3 comprises 12 residues. The CDR3, as DNA: TGCGCCAGCAGCTTTCCCCAAGAGACCCAGTACTTC. It encodes CASSFPQETQYF.

The genes are TRBV12-3 or TRBV12-4 and TRBJ1-1; possibly TRBD1 for D (5 bases). The length of the CDR3 is 15 residues. With 3 bases removed from V and 5 bases from J, the gap between germline ends came to 16 bases. The CDR3 DNA is TGTGCCAGCAGTTTTGGGGGGAGGGGCGCAACTGAAGCTTTCTTT. Amino acids: CASSFGGRGATEAFF.

The chain recombines TRBV20-1 with TRBJ2-5; no firm D call. The CDR3 covers 14 residues. V lost 1 base and J lost 5, with 14 bases in between. Germline V lookup: CDR1 DFQATT, CDR2 SNEGSKA (reference sequence). In DNA, the CDR3 is TGCAGTGCTAGAGCGGCAGATTATAGTGAGACCCAGTACTTC. It yields the protein CSARAADYSETQYF.

This clonotype was seen only a few times. The junction departs from the called germline gene at one end, perhaps through a read error. The chain employs TRBV5-1 and TRBJ2-7; D may be TRBD2 (6 bases). Germline V gene data show CDR1 as SGHRS and CDR2 as YFSETQ. The CDR3 is made up of 14 amino acids. CDR3 nucleotides: TGTGCCAGCAGCTTAGGTCAGGGCGGGAACGAGCAGTACTTC. Amino acid sequence: CASSLGQGGNEQYF.

The rearrangement links TRBV21-1 to TRBJ2-1; the table's D call, TRBD1, was not checked against the DNA. TRBV21-1 is noted as a pseudogene. The CDR3 covers 16 residues. The CDR3 nucleotides read TGTGCCAGCAGCAAGGGGGGGGTAGGCACTGGGGATGAGCAGTTCTTC. Translated, it gives CASSKGGVGTGDEQFF.

The chain employs TRBV10-3 and TRBJ1-5; D remains unclear. CDR1 and CDR2 (germline): ENHRY, SYGVKD. The V and J ends lost 1 base and 3 bases respectively, with 4 bases between them. The CDR3 spans 13 residues. The CDR3 DNA reads TGTGCCATCAGTGAGTTCTCCAATCAGCCCCAGCATTTT. Translation gives CAISEFSNQPQHF.

V usage is TRBV5-6 and J usage is TRBJ1-4; TRBD1 might be the D (6 bases). Trimming pared 0 bases from V and 5 bases from J, leaving 11 bases between. Looked up from germline, CDR1 is SGHDT and CDR2 is YYEEEE. This CDR3 comprises 15 residues. The CDR3 nucleotides are TGTGCCAGCAGCTTGGTTGGAGGGGGAAATGAAAAACTGTTTTTT. Translating gives CASSLVGGGNEKLFF.

This clonotype has at least ten counts. CDR3 sequence (DNA): TGTGCCAGCAGTCCGAACCACAATGAGCAGTTCTTC. As protein: CASSPNHNEQFF. This chain uses TRBV3-1 with TRBJ2-1; D not certain. Per the germline V gene, CDR1 is LGHDT and CDR2 is YNNKEL (reference sequence). Trimming shortened V by 6 bases and J by 5 bases, and 8 bases separated the two germline ends. There are 12 residues in the CDR3.

There are a few counts of this clonotype. The chain recombines TRBV5-1 with TRBJ2-4; TRBD1 matches at 10 bases. CDR1 and CDR2 from the germline V gene are SGHRS and YFSETQ. The V gene end was trimmed by 3 bases and the J gene end by 1 base; junction bases not matched to a gene: 1. The length of the CDR3 is 15 residues. The CDR3 sequence: CASSSGQGAKNIQYF. In DNA form, the CDR3 reads TGCGCCAGCAGCTCGGGACAGGGGGCCAAAAACATTCAGTACTTC.

The chain has TRBV7-2 and TRBJ2-5, with a weak D call TRBD1 (6 bases). The CDR3 runs to 16 residues. V lost 1 base and J 1 base, leaving 13 bases between the germline ends. CDR1 is SGHTA, CDR2 FQGNSA, per germline. In DNA form, the CDR3 reads TGTGCCAGCAGCTTAGTTGGACAGAACTTCCAAGAGACCCAGTACTTC. Translation gives CASSLVGQNFQETQYF.

This rearrangement joins TRBV20-1 to TRBJ2-7, with 8 nucleotides matching TRBD2. This CDR3 spans 14 amino acids. Germline V CDR1 and CDR2: DFQATT, SNEGSKA (reference sequence). V lost 4 bases and J lost 3; bases outside the gene matches: 8. The CDR3 coding sequence is TGCAGTGCTAACCCGGGAGGGCCGAGCTACGAGCAGTACTTC. Protein sequence: CSANPGGPSYEQYF.

The chain uses TRBV10-3 and TRBJ1-2; D remains ambiguous. V lost 8 bases and J lost 2, with 9 bases in between. The CDR3 is 12 residues long. In germline, CDR1 is ENHRY, CDR2 SYGVKD. In nucleotides, the CDR3 is TGTGCCATCTCGGCGGGAAACTATGGCTACACCTTC. Encoded protein: CAISAGNYGYTF.

The chain combines TRBV6-5 with TRBJ2-6; weak D call: TRBD2 (6 bases). The V end lost 4 bases, the J end lost 2 bases, and 9 bases lay between the germline ends. Germline V lookup: CDR1 MNHEY, CDR2 SVGAGI. This CDR3 is built from 15 residues. The CDR3 loop is CASSSRRAGANVLTF. DNA for the CDR3: TGTGCCAGCAGTTCCAGGAGGGCTGGGGCCAACGTCCTGACTTTC.

This clonotype occurred a few times. V and J are TRBV20-1 and TRBJ2-5, with a weak D call TRBD1 (6 bases). V was pared by 5 bases and J by 2 bases, with 12 bases between. The CDR3 has 13 residues. Germline V gene sequence: CDR1 DFQATT, CDR2 SNEGSKA (reference sequence). The DNA of the CDR3 is TGCAGTGCTGGCGGACAGATTCAAGAGACCCAGTACTTC. The encoded protein is CSAGGQIQETQYF.

This clonotype has a handful of counts. The chain couples TRBV15 to TRBJ2-2; D may be TRBD2 (5 bases). The CDR3 sequence is 14 residues long. V was pared by 0 bases and J by 4 bases, with 6 bases between. Germline CDR1 and CDR2: LNHNV and YYDKDF (reference sequence). The CDR3: CATSRERVTGELFF. The CDR3 DNA is TGTGCCACCAGCAGAGAGAGGGTCACCGGGGAGCTGTTTTTT.

The chain couples TRBV15 to TRBJ2-7, with 7 nucleotides matching TRBD1. CDR1 is LNHNV, CDR2 YYDKDF, per germline (reference sequence). The CDR3 runs 15 residues. V lost 0 bases, J lost 2 bases, and 4 bases stayed unmatched. CDR3 DNA: TGTGCCACCAGCAGAGATAGGGGGCAAGCCTACGAGCAGTACTTC. Its translation: CATSRDRGQAYEQYF.

The chain is built from TRBV12-3 or TRBV12-4 and TRBJ2-7; 14 bases align to TRBD2. This CDR3 is built from 15 residues. The junction had 6 bases not matched to a gene; V was cut back by 7 bases and J by 4 bases. CDR3 sequence reads: CASTLGTSGSYEQYF. The CDR3 DNA is TGTGCCAGCACCTTGGGGACTAGCGGGAGTTACGAGCAGTACTTC.

This clonotype showed up just a few times. The V and J genes are TRBV4-3 and TRBJ2-5; either TRBD1 or TRBD2 may fit D (5 bases each). Germline assignment: CDR1 LGHNA and CDR2 YSLEER. V was clipped by 0 bases and J by 5 bases, with 13 bases between them. This CDR3 contains 15 residues. Here the CDR3 reads CASSQDPSPGETQYF. CDR3 DNA: TGCGCCAGCAGCCAAGATCCTAGCCCAGGGGAGACCCAGTACTTC.

V usage is TRBV7-2 and J usage is TRBJ2-1, with 9 bases aligning to TRBD2. This CDR3 has 16 amino acids. Germline CDR1 and CDR2: SGHTA and FQGNSA. Trimming at V came to 4 bases and at J to 7 bases, leaving 11 bases not matched to a gene. The CDR3: CASSSRGLARGNEQFF. The CDR3 DNA reads as TGTGCCAGCAGCTCCCGTGGACTAGCGAGAGGGAATGAGCAGTTCTTC.

The CDR3 protein is CASSLYGGDEKLFF. The CDR3 region has the DNA TGTGCCAGCAGTTTATATGGCGGGGATGAAAAACTGTTTTTT. This chain uses TRBV12-3 or TRBV12-4 with TRBJ1-4; D remains ambiguous. There are 14 residues in the CDR3. With 2 bases removed from V and 6 bases from J, the gap between germline ends came to 10 bases.

The chain is built from TRBV4-2 and TRBJ2-3; D may be TRBD2 (6 bases). This CDR3 spans 16 amino acids. The V end was cut by 1 base, the J end by 4 bases, with 15 bases between. Germline CDR1 is LGHNA and CDR2 is YNFKEQ. The CDR3 DNA sequence: TGTGCCAGCAGCCAAGCGGGACCAACGGGGGCAGATACGCAGTATTTT. It yields the protein CASSQAGPTGADTQYF.

Only a few counts were recorded for this clonotype. The rearrangement uses TRBV6-2 or TRBV6-3 and TRBJ2-5, with 9 bases lining up with TRBD2. Per the germline V gene, CDR1 is MNHEY and CDR2 is SVGEGT. The CDR3 is 16 amino acids. V dropped 5 bases and J dropped 7; count of bases not matched to a gene: 14. CDR3 loop: CASSVSKREESGTQYF. In DNA, the CDR3 is TGTGCCAGCAGTGTCTCCAAGCGGGAGGAAAGCGGGACCCAGTACTTC.

The chain employs TRBV10-3 and TRBJ2-5; TRBD1 is a possible D gene (6 bases). Germline CDR1 and CDR2: ENHRY and SYGVKD. The CDR3 extends over 15 amino acids. With 3 bases removed from V and 5 bases from J, the gap between germline ends came to 16 bases. The CDR3 sequence is CAISDSTGKRETQYF. In DNA, the CDR3 is TGTGCCATCAGTGACAGTACAGGGAAGCGGGAGACCCAGTACTTC.

This clonotype was recorded once. The V call is TRBV2, the J call TRBJ1-1; 8 nucleotides agree with TRBD1. The ends lost 9 bases at V and 4 bases at J; junction bases unmatched: 7. This CDR3 is built from 13 residues. Germline V gene data show CDR1 as SNHLY and CDR2 as FYNNEI. The CDR3 nucleotides read TGTGCCAGTCCGACAGGGGTGAGCACTGAAGCTTTCTTT. It encodes CASPTGVSTEAFF.